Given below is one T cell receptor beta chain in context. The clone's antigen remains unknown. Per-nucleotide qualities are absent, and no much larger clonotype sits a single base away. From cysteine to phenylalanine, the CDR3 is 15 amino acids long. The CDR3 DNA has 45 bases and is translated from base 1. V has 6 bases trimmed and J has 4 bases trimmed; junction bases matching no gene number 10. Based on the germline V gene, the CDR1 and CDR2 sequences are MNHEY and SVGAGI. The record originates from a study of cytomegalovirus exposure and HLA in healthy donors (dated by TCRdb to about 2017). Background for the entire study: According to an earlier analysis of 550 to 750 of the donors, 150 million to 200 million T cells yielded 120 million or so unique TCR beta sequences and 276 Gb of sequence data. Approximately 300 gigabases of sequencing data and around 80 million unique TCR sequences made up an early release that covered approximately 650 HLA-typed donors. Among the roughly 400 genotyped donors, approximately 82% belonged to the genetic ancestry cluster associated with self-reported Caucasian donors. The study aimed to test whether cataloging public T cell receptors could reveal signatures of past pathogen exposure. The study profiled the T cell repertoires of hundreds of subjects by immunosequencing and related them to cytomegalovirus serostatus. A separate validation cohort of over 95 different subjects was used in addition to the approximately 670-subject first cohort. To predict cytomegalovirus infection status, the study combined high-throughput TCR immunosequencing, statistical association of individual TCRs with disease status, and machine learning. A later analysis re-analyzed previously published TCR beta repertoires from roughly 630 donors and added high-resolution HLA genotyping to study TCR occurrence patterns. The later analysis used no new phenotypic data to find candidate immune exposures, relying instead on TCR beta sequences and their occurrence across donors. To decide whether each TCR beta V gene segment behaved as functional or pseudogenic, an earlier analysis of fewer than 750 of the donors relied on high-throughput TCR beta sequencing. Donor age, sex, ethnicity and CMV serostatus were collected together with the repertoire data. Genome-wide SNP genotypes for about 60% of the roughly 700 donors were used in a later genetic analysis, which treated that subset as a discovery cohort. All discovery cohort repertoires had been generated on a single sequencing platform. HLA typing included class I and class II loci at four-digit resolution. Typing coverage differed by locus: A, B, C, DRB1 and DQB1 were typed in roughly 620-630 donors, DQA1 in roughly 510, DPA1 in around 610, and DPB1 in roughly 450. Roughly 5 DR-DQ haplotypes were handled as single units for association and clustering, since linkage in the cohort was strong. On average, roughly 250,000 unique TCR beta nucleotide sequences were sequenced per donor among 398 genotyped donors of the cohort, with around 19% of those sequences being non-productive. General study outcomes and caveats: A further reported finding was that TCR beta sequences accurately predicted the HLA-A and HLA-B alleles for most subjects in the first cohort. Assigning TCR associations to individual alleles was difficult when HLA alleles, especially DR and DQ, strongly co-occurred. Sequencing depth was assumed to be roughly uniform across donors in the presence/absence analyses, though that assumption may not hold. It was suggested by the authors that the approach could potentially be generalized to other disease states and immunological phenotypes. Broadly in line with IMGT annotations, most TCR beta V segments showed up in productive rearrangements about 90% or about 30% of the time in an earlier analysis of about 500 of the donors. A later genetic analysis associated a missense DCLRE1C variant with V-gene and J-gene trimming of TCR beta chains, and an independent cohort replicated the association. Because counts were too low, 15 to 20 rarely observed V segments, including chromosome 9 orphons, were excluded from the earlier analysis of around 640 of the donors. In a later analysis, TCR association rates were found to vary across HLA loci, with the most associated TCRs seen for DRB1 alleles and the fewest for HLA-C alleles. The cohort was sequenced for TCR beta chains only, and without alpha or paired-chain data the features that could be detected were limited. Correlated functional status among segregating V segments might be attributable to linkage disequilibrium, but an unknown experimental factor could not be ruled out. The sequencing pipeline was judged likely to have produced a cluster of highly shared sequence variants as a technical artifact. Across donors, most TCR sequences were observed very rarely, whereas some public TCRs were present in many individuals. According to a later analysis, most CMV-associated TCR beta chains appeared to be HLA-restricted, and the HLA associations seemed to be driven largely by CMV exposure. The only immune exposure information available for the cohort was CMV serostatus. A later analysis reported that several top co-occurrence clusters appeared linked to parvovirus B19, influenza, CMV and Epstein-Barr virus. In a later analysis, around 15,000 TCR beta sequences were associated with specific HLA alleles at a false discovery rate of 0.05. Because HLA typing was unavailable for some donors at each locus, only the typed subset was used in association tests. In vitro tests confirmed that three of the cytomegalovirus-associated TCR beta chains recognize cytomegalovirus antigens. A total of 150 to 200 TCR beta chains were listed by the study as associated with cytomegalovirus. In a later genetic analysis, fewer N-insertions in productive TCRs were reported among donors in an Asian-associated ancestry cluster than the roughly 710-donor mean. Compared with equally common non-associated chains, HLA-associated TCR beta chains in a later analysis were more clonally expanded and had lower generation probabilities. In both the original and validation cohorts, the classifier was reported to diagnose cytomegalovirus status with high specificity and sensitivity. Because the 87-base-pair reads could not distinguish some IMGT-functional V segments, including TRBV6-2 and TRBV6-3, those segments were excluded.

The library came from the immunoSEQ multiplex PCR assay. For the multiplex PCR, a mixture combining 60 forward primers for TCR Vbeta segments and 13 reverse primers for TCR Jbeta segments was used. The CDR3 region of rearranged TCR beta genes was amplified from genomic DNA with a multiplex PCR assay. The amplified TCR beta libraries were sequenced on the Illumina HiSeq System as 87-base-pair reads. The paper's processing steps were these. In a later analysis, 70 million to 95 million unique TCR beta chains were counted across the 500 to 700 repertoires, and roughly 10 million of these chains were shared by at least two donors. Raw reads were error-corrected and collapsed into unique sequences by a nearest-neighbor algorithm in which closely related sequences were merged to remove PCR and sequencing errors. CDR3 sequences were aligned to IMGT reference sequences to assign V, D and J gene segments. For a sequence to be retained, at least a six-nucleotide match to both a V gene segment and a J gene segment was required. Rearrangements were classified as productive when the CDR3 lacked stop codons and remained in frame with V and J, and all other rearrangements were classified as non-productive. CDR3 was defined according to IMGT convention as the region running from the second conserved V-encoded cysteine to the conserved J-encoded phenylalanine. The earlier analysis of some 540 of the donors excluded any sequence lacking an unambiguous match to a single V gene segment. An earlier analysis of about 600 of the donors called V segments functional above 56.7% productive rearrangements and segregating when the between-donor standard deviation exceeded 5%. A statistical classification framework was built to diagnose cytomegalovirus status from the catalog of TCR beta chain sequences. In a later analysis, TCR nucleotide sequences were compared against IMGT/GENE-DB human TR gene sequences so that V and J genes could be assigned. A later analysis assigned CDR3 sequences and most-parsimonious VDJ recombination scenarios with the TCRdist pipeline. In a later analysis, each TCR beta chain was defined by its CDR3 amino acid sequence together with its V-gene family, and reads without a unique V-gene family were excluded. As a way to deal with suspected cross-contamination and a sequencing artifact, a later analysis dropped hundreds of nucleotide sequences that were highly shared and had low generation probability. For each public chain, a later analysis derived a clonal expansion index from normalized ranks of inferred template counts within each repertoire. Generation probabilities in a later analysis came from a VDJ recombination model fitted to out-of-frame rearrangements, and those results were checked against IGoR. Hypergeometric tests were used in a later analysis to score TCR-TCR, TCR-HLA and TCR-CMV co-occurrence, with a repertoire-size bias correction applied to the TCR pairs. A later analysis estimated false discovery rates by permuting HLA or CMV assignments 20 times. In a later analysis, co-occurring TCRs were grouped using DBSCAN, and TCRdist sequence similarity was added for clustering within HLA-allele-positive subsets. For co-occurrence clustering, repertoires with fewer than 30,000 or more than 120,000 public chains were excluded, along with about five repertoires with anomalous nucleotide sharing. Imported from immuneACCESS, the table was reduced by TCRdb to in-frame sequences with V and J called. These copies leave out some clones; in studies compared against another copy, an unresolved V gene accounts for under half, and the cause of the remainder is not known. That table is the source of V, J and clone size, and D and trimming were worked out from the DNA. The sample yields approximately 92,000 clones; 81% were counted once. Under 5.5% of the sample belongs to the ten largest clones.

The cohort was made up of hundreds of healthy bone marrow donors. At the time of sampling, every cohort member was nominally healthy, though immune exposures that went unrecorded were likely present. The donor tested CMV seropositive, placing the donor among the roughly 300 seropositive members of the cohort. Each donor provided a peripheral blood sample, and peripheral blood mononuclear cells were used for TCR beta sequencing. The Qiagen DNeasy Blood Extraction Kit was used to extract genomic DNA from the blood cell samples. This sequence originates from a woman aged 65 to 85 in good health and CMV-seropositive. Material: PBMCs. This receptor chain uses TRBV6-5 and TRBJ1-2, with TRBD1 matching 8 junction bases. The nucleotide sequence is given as TGTGCCAGCAGCCGCACCTCAGGGGGCCTCTATGGCTACACCTTC. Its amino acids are CASSRTSGGLYGYTF.